This T cell receptor beta chain stems from a study of cytomegalovirus exposure and HLA in healthy donors. In its sample, this clone was seen a few times. 13 Jbeta primers and 60 Vbeta primers were used for the PCR. Here immunoSEQ multiplex PCR was the method, and the copy in TCRdb shows in-frame clones only, minus some. Of around 150,000 clones in the sample, about 81% were seen once. The sequenced sample was PBMCs. The sequence was obtained from a girl aged 2-9 years in good health and CMV-seropositive.

CDR3 protein: CACWTSGYEQYF. DNA of the CDR3: TGTGCCTGCTGGACTAGCGGCTACGAGCAGTACTTC. The rearrangement uses TRBV30 and TRBJ2-7, with TRBD2 matching 10 bases. Per germline, CDR1 GTSNPN and CDR2 SVGIG (reference sequence). After removal of 6 bases from V and 3 bases from J, the junction contained 2 bases not matched to a gene. The CDR3 is 12 amino acids.